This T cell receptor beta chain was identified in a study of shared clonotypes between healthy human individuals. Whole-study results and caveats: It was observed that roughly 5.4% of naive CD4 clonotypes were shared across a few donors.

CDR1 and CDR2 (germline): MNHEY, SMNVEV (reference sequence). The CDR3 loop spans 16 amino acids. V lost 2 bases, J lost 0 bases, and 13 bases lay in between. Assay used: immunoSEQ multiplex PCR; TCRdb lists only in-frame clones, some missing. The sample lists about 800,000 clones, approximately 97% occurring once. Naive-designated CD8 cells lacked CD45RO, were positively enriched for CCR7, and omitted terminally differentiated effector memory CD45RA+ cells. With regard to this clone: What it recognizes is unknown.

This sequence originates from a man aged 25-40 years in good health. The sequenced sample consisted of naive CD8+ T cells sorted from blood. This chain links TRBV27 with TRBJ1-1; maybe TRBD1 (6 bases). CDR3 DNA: TGTGCCAGCAGTTTAACCGGACAGCAGATGAACACTGAAGCTTTCTTT. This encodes CASSLTGQQMNTEAFF.